The 16 T cell receptor beta chains below were found in one sample sequenced in a study of blood T cell repertoires in COVID-19. Some clones are missing from TCRdb's copy, which holds only in-frame ones; the method was immunoSEQ multiplex PCR. This table has about 190,000 clones, around four fifths appearing once. The sample taken for sequencing was peripheral blood. These TCRs come from a human donor in a cohort sampled during active COVID-19.

The chain uses TRBV12-3 or TRBV12-4 and TRBJ2-3, with D perhaps matching TRBD1 (5 bases). V lost 3 bases to trimming and J lost 6 bases, with 7 bases between them. This CDR3 region has 12 residues. CDR3 residues: CASSFAGDTQYF. CDR3 DNA: TGTGCCAGCAGTTTTGCAGGGGATACGCAGTATTTT.

The gene calls are TRBV11-2 and TRBJ2-5; TRBD2 is a possible D gene (6 bases). The CDR3 is 12 residues long. In germline, CDR1 is SGHAT, CDR2 FQNNGV. Trimming cost V 3 bases and J 5 bases, with 7 bases left between them. The CDR3: CASSFGGETQYF. CDR3 nucleotide sequence: TGTGCCAGCAGCTTTGGGGGGGAGACCCAGTACTTC.

Notes on this clone: The identical CDR3 is also encoded by other nucleotide sequences in the sample. The V gene is TRBV6-5, the J gene TRBJ1-5; D is unclear. The CDR3 length is 13 residues. Germline CDR1 is MNHEY and CDR2 is SVGAGI. V gave up 0 bases and J gave up 4 bases, with 4 bases separating them. CDR3 in DNA: TGTGCCAGCAGTTACTCTAGAAATCAGCCCCAGCATTTT. The encoded protein is CASSYSRNQPQHF.

Only a few counts were recorded for this clone. The V and J genes are TRBV5-1 and TRBJ1-1; 7 bases align to TRBD1. Germline-derived CDR1 and CDR2 are SGHRS and YFSETQ. The junction had 7 bases not matched to a gene; V was cut back by 4 bases and J by 7 bases. This CDR3 comprises 13 residues. The CDR3 nucleotides read TGCGCCAGCAGCCTCGGGACAGACCTTGAAGCTTTCTTT. Its translation is CASSLGTDLEAFF. Filled out from reference TRBV5-1 and TRBJ1-1, the complete variable domain reads KAGVTQTPRYLIKTRGQQVTLSCSPISGHRSVSWYQQTPGQGLQFLFEYFSETQRNKGNFPGRFSGRQFSNSRSEMNVSTLELGDSALYLCASSLGTDLEAFFGQGTRLTVV.

The rearrangement uses TRBV19 and TRBJ1-2; 10 bases align to TRBD1. This CDR3 has 16 amino acids. J gave up 0 bases and V 9 bases, and 10 bases lay outside the gene matches. CDR1 and CDR2 (germline): LNHDA, SQIVND (reference sequence). The chain's CDR3 is CASLRDRGLANYGYTF. The CDR3 region has the DNA TGTGCCAGCCTACGGGACAGGGGCCTAGCTAACTATGGCTACACCTTC.

The V and J genes are TRBV5-1 and TRBJ2-5, with TRBD1 as a possible D gene (5 bases). The CDR3 sequence is 15 residues long. The V end lost 1 base, the J end lost 2 bases, and 12 bases lay between the germline ends. Germline V lookup: CDR1 SGHRS, CDR2 YFSETQ. The CDR3 is CASSLSPTGQETQYF. Here the CDR3 DNA reads TGCGCCAGCAGCTTGAGCCCCACAGGACAAGAGACCCAGTACTTC.

CDR3 nucleotides: TGTGCCAGCCGCCGGGACAGTGGCTACACCTTC. Encoded protein: CASRRDSGYTF. The genes are TRBV6-5 and TRBJ1-2, with TRBD1 identical over 7 bases. Germline CDR1 reads MNHEY; CDR2 reads SVGAGI. The length of the CDR3 is 11 residues. The V gene end was trimmed by 8 bases and the J gene end by 7 bases; junction bases not matched to a gene: 4.

V is TRBV28 and J is TRBJ2-7; 10 bases map to TRBD1. The CDR3 runs 15 residues. J was trimmed by 7 bases and V by 7 bases; bases with no gene match: 13. CDR1 is MDHEN, CDR2 SYDVKM, per germline. The CDR3 reads CASTAKGQGMGEQYF. CDR3 nucleotides: TGTGCCAGCACCGCTAAGGGACAGGGGATGGGGGAGCAGTACTTC.

This clone was seen a single time. The chain employs TRBV2 and TRBJ2-5; 7 bases match TRBD2. Germline values: CDR1 SNHLY, CDR2 FYNNEI. The V segment lost 7 bases and the J segment 6 bases; nucleotides outside the gene matches: 8. There are 13 residues in the CDR3. CDR3 protein: CASTERGVKTQYF. CDR3 DNA: TGTGCCAGCACCGAACGGGGGGTGAAGACCCAGTACTTC. Drawing the rest from reference TRBV2 and TRBJ2-5, the complete variable domain is EPEVTQTPSHQVTQMGQEVILRCVPISNHLYFYWYRQILGQKVEFLVSFYNNEISEKSEIFDDQFSVERPDGSNFTLKIRSTKLEDSAMYFCASTERGVKTQYFGPGTRLLVL.

The chain uses TRBV15 and TRBJ2-7; 7 bases fit TRBD2. This CDR3 is 12 amino acids long. Per germline, CDR1 LNHNV and CDR2 YYDKDF (reference sequence). Trimming cost V 5 bases and J 6 bases; bases outside gene matches: 4. CDR3 amino acids: CATSGRVGEQYF. Here the CDR3 DNA reads TGTGCCACCAGCGGGAGGGTAGGCGAGCAGTACTTC.

V usage is TRBV25-1 and J usage is TRBJ1-2; TRBD1 aligns across 9 bases. The CDR3 sequence is 15 residues long. The germline V gene has CDR1 MGHDK and CDR2 SYGVNS. Unmatched junction bases numbered 7, after V lost 4 bases and J lost 4 bases. CDR3 loop: CASSGPGTGFYGYTF. CDR3 in DNA: TGTGCCAGCAGTGGCCCCGGGACAGGGTTCTATGGCTACACCTTC.

The V and J genes are TRBV18 and TRBJ1-1; D uncertain. Germline V gene data show CDR1 as KGHSH and CDR2 as LQKENI. The CDR3 has 13 amino acids. Trimming left V 4 bases short and J 0 bases short, with 6 bases between. The CDR3 protein is CASSRTMNTEAFF. CDR3 sequence (DNA): TGTGCCAGCTCACGTACAATGAACACTGAAGCTTTCTTT.

The chain is built from TRBV7-2 and TRBJ2-3; 10 bases map to TRBD2. Per the germline V gene, CDR1 is SGHTA and CDR2 is FQGNSA. Unmatched junction bases numbered 5, after V lost 2 bases and J lost 3 bases. This CDR3 has 16 amino acids. CDR3 sequence reads: CASSLLAGVSTDTQYF. The CDR3, as DNA: TGTGCCAGCAGCTTACTAGCGGGAGTGTCTACAGATACGCAGTATTTT.

The V gene is TRBV5-1, the J gene TRBJ2-7, with 8 bases lining up with TRBD2. Germline V CDR1 and CDR2: SGHRS, YFSETQ. J was trimmed by 3 bases and V by 0 bases; bases with no gene match: 11. This CDR3 comprises 17 residues. The CDR3 sequence: CASSLAGGLGARYEQYF. CDR3 in DNA: TGCGCCAGCAGCTTGGCCGGGGGACTAGGCGCGCGCTACGAGCAGTACTTC.

The chain uses TRBV27 and TRBJ1-5; 11 bases line up with TRBD1. V dropped 6 bases and J dropped 4; count of bases not matched to a gene: 5. CDR3 length: 15 amino acids. Germline lookup yields CDR1 MNHEY and CDR2 SMNVEV (reference sequence). CDR3 nucleotide sequence: TGTGCCAGCAGCCGGGGGACAGGGGGTAATCAGCCCCAGCATTTT. It specifies CASSRGTGGNQPQHF.

The J gene is TRBJ2-3, the V gene TRBV11-3, with TRBD2 matching over 8 bases. J was trimmed by 2 bases and V by 0 bases; bases with no gene match: 1. CDR1 and CDR2 (germline): SGHNT, YENEEA. CDR3 length: 15 residues. DNA of the CDR3: TGTGCCAGCAGCTTAGACGGGAGGGCCACAGATACGCAGTATTTT. This codes for CASSLDGRATDTQYF.